This T cell receptor beta chain was sequenced during a study of post-analysis software for immune sequencing data. Study results and caveats: Four to six TRBV segments, including TRBV5-6, TRBV5-1 and TRBV20-1, were more frequent in patients than controls.

The CDR3 spans 16 residues. V gave up 2 bases and J gave up 1 base, with 14 bases separating them. Germline V gene sequence: CDR1 MNHEY, CDR2 SVGAGI. Incorporated into the TCR beta cDNA libraries were unique molecular identifiers, which served to reduce PCR and sequencing biases. TCRdb independently ran MiXCR on the PCR reads; one entry per CDR3 protein. The sample gives roughly 650,000 distinct CDR3 sequences, more than 50% of which show up once; roughly 12% is in the top ten. The table lists this clonotype with a few counts. The antigen remains unidentified. Sequencing was performed on blood. V is TRBV6-5 and J is TRBJ1-1; D gene ambiguous. The sequence was obtained from a girl under 10 years old with multiple sclerosis. The chain's CDR3 is CASSYRAQGANTEAFF. DNA of the CDR3: TGTGCCAGCAGTTACCGGGCTCAAGGAGCGAACACTGAAGCTTTCTTT.